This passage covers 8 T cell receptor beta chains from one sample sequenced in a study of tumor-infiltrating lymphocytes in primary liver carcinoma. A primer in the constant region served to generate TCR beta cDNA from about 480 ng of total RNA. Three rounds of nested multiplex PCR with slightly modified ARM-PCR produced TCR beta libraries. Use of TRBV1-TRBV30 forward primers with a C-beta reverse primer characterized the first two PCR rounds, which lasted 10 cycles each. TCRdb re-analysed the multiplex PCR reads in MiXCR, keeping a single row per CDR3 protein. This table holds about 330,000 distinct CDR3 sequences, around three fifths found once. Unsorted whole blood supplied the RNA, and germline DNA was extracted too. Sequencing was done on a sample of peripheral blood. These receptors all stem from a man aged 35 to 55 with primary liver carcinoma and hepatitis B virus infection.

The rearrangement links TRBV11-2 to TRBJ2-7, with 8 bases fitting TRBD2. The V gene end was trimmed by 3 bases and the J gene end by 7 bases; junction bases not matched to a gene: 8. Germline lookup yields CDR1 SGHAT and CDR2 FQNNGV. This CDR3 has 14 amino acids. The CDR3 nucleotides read TGTGCCAGCAGCTTCGTGACTAGCGAGGTTGAGCAGTACTTC. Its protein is CASSFVTSEVEQYF.

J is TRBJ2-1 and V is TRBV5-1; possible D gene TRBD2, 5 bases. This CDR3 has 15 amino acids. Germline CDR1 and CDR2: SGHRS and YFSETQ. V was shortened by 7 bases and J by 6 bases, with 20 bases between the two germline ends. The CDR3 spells CASRAVLACGNEQFF. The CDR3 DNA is TGCGCCAGCCGGGCGGTGCTAGCCTGTGGCAATGAGCAGTTCTTC. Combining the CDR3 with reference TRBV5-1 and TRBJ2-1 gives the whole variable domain KAGVTQTPRYLIKTRGQQVTLSCSPISGHRSVSWYQQTPGQGLQFLFEYFSETQRNKGNFPGRFSGRQFSNSRSEMNVSTLELGDSALYLCASRAVLACGNEQFFGPGTRLTVL.

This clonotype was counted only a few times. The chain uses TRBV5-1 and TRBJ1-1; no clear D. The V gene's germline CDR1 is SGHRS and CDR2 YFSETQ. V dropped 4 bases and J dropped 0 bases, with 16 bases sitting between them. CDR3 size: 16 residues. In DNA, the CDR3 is TGCGCCAGCAGCCCCCGGGTAGGAGGGATGAACACTGAAGCTTTCTTT. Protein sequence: CASSPRVGGMNTEAFF.

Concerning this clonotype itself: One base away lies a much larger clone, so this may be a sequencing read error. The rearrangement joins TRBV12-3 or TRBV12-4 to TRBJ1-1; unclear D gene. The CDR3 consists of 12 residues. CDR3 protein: CASSGVATETFF. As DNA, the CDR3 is TGTGCCAGCAGTGGCGTGGCCACTGAAACTTTCTTT.

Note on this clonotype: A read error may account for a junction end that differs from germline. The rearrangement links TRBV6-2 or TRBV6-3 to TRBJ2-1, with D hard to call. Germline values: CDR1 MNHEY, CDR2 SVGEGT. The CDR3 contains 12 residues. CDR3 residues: CANSKLYNEQFF. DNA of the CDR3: TGTGCCAACAGTAAGCTTTACAATGAGCAGTTCTTC.

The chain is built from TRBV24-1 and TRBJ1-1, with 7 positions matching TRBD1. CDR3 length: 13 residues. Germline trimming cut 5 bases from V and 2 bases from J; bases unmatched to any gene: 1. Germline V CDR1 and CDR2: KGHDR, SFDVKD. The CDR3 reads CATSAGGNTEAFF. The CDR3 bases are TGTGCCACCAGTGCAGGGGGTAACACTGAAGCTTTCTTT.

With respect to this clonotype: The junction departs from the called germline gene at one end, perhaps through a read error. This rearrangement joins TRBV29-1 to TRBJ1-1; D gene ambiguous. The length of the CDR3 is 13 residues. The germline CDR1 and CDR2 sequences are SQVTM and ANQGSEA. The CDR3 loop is CSVAGWRWTEVFF. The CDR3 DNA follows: TGCAGCGTTGCGGGATGGCGGTGGACTGAAGTTTTCTTT.

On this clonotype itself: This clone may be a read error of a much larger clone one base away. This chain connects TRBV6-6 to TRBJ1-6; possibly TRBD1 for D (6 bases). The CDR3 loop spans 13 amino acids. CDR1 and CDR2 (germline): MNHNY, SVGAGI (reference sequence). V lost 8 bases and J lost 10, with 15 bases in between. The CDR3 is CASHSGVCSPLHF. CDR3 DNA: TGTGCCAGCCATTCAGGGGTATGCTCACCCCTCCACTTT.